Shown below are 17 T cell receptor beta chains from a single sample sequenced in a study of cytomegalovirus exposure and HLA in healthy donors. The PCR used 60 Vbeta and 13 Jbeta primers. Clones were sequenced by immunoSEQ multiplex PCR, and TCRdb holds only the in-frame ones, with some missing. The sample lists some 41,000 clones, approximately 47% seen once, with 6% in the top ten. Source material: PBMCs. The receptors stem from a man aged 55-75 years in good health and CMV-seronegative.

The chain joins TRBV2 to TRBJ2-7, with 7 bases matching TRBD2. This CDR3 comprises 15 residues. V gave up 3 bases and J gave up 2 bases; unmatched junction bases: 7. Germline assignment: CDR1 SNHLY and CDR2 FYNNEI. The CDR3 nucleotides read TGTGCCAGCAGTGATGGGCTAGCGGACACCTACGAGCAGTACTTC. Protein product: CASSDGLADTYEQYF.

V is TRBV11-2 and J is TRBJ2-3, with 8 bases matching TRBD2. The CDR3 length is 15 residues. Unmatched junction bases numbered 4, after V lost 1 base and J lost 4 bases. Germline assignment: CDR1 SGHAT and CDR2 FQNNGV. In nucleotides, the CDR3 is TGTGCCAGCAGCTTAGGCAGCGGGAGATCAGATACGCAGTATTTT. As protein: CASSLGSGRSDTQYF.

This clone was seen a few times. The V and J genes are TRBV5-4 and TRBJ2-4; 14 positions agree with TRBD2. Trimming removed 4 bases from V and 1 base from J; junction bases left unmatched: 13. This CDR3 is built from 20 residues. Germline V gives CDR1 SGHNT, CDR2 YYREEE (reference sequence). CDR3 sequence: CASSARRLAGGPSAKNIQYF. The CDR3 DNA follows: TGTGCCAGCAGCGCGCGCCGACTAGCGGGAGGGCCGTCGGCCAAAAACATTCAGTACTTC.

V gene TRBV29-1 combines with J gene TRBJ1-1, with 9 bases fitting TRBD1. The germline CDR1 and CDR2 sequences are SQVTM and ANQGSEA. The length of the CDR3 is 12 residues. Unmatched junction bases numbered 5, after V lost 6 bases and J lost 6 bases. The CDR3 region is CSVGTGSSEAFF. The CDR3 nucleotides are TGCAGCGTAGGGACAGGGAGCTCTGAAGCTTTCTTT.

The chain couples TRBV15 to TRBJ1-1; no clear D. From germline, CDR1 is LNHNV and CDR2 YYDKDF (reference sequence). This CDR3 region has 15 residues. Trimming pared 5 bases from V and 1 base from J, leaving 14 bases between. CDR3 in amino acids: CATSAPVFQNTEAFF. The DNA of the CDR3 is TGTGCCACCAGCGCCCCAGTGTTCCAGAACACTGAAGCTTTCTTT.

This clone has more than one count but fewer than ten. The chain links TRBV5-6 to TRBJ2-5, with TRBD1 matching 7 bases. The CDR3 is made up of 13 amino acids. Germline V CDR1 and CDR2: SGHDT, YYEEEE. V lost 2 bases and J lost 6; bases outside the gene matches: 4. The CDR3 bases are TGTGCCAGCAGCTTTTACAGGGGCAAGACCCAGTACTTC. Amino acids: CASSFYRGKTQYF.

The rearrangement uses TRBV4-2 and TRBJ2-3, with 13 bases that match TRBD2. With 4 bases clipped from V and 6 bases from J, the junction kept 7 bases outside the gene matches. The CDR3 is 16 amino acids. Per germline, CDR1 LGHNA and CDR2 YNFKEQ. Written as DNA, the CDR3 is TGTGCCAGCAGCCTCACTAGCGGGAGGGCCTCGGATACGCAGTATTTT. Its translation is CASSLTSGRASDTQYF.

In its sample, this clone was seen a few times. The chain links TRBV5-1 to TRBJ1-2; 7 nucleotides align to TRBD1. The junction had 10 bases not matched to a gene; V was cut back by 2 bases and J by 3 bases. The germline V gene has CDR1 SGHRS and CDR2 YFSETQ. This CDR3 region has 16 residues. In nucleotides, the CDR3 is TGCGCCAGCAGCTTCCACCCCGGACAGGCTGACTATGGCTACACCTTC. Amino acids: CASSFHPGQADYGYTF.

The chain is built from TRBV28 and TRBJ1-5; D possibly corresponds to TRBD1 (5 bases). Germline V gene lookup returns CDR1 MDHEN and CDR2 SYDVKM. Between the trimmed V and J ends, which lost 6 bases and 5 bases, there was a span of 11 bases. The CDR3 is made up of 13 amino acids. The chain's CDR3 is CASRQGADQPQHF. CDR3 DNA sequence: TGTGCCAGCAGACAAGGGGCTGATCAGCCCCAGCATTTT.

This chain uses TRBV5-1 with TRBJ2-7; TRBD2 agrees at 11 bases. V lost 3 bases and J lost 2; bases outside the gene matches: 13. Looked up from germline, CDR1 is SGHRS and CDR2 is YFSETQ. This CDR3 has 18 amino acids. The CDR3 DNA is TGCGCCAGCAGCTCCACCAATAGTAGCGGGAGGGTCCCCTACGAGCAGTACTTC. Its translation is CASSSTNSSGRVPYEQYF.

This clone has just a few counts. The rearrangement links TRBV7-2 to TRBJ2-1; 7 bases are shared with TRBD1. The CDR3 runs 13 residues. The V gene end was trimmed by 3 bases and the J gene end by 6 bases; junction bases not matched to a gene: 2. The V gene's germline CDR1 is SGHTA and CDR2 FQGNSA. CDR3 coding DNA: TGTGCCAGCAGCTTCCGACAGGGCAATGAGCAGTTCTTC. It translates to CASSFRQGNEQFF.

The chain uses TRBV7-6 and TRBJ2-5; 11 bases match TRBD2. Germline lookup yields CDR1 SGHVS and CDR2 FNYEAQ. The CDR3 is made up of 19 amino acids. J gave up 4 bases and V 1 base, and 14 bases lay outside the gene matches. This chain's CDR3 is CASSLVAGASGRRIETQYF. DNA of the CDR3: TGTGCCAGCAGCTTAGTAGCCGGGGCTAGCGGGAGGAGGATAGAGACCCAGTACTTC.

The CDR3: CASSLGSLAGYGYTF. The CDR3 DNA reads TGCGCCAGCAGCTTGGGGTCGTTAGCTGGCTATGGCTACACCTTC. The chain carries TRBV5-1 and TRBJ1-2; D gene unclear. Between the trimmed V and J ends, which lost 0 bases and 4 bases, there was a span of 13 bases. Germline CDR1 reads SGHRS; CDR2 reads YFSETQ. This CDR3 spans 15 amino acids.

V gene TRBV5-8 combines with J gene TRBJ2-2; 7 nucleotides match TRBD1. The CDR3 covers 14 residues. The V gene end was trimmed by 2 bases and the J gene end by 5 bases; junction bases not matched to a gene: 3. Germline V gene lookup returns CDR1 SGHTS and CDR2 YDEGEE. The CDR3 region has the DNA TGTGCCAGCAGCTTAGGACAGGTGACCGGGGAGCTGTTTTTT. It yields the protein CASSLGQVTGELFF.

The V and J genes are TRBV18 and TRBJ1-2; 10 nucleotides match TRBD1. Per germline, CDR1 KGHSH and CDR2 LQKENI. The CDR3 sequence is 13 residues long. V was clipped by 4 bases and J by 8 bases; unmatched bases: 4. CDR3 DNA sequence: TGTGCCAGCTCACAAGGACAGGGGGGAGGCTACACCTTC. Protein: CASSQGQGGGYTF.

This clone is medium-sized (0.01 to 0.1%) in the sample. The V gene is TRBV19, the J gene TRBJ1-1; TRBD1 is a possible D gene (5 bases). The CDR3 totals 13 residues. V lost 1 base and J 4 bases, leaving 7 bases between the germline ends. CDR1 LNHDA and CDR2 SQIVND come from the germline V gene (reference sequence). The CDR3 bases are TGTGCCAGTAGTATAGCCCAGGGCACTGAAGCTTTCTTT. Translated: CASSIAQGTEAFF.

The V call is TRBV5-1, the J call TRBJ1-1; D is undetermined. Germline lookup yields CDR1 SGHRS and CDR2 YFSETQ. V shed 3 bases and J shed 11 bases, with 17 bases lying between them. CDR3 length: 13 residues. The DNA of the CDR3 is TGCGCCAGCAGCTCCGGACTCCGCAATGAGGCTTTCTTT. It encodes CASSSGLRNEAFF.